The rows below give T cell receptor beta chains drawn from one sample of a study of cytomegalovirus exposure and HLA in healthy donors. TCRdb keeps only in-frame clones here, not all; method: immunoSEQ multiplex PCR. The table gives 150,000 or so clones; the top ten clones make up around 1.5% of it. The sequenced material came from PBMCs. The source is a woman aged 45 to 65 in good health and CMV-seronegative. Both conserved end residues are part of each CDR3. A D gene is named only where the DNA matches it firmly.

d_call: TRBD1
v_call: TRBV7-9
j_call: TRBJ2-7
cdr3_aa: CASSHRDRATYEQYF
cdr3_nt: TGTGCCAGCAGCCACCGGGACAGGGCTACCTACGAGCAGTACTTC

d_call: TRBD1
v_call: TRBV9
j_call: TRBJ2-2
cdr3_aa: CASSGSQGQGGYTGELFF
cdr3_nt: TGTGCCAGCAGCGGGAGCCAAGGACAGGGGGGTTACACCGGGGAGCTGTTTTTT

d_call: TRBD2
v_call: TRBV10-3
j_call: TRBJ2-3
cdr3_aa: CAISEGLAGTDTQYF
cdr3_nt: TGTGCCATCAGTGAAGGACTAGCGGGAACAGATACGCAGTATTTT

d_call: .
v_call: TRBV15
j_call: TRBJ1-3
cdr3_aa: CATSRGLTGSGNTIYF
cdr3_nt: TGTGCCACCAGCAGGGGACTGACTGGCTCTGGAAACACCATATATTTT

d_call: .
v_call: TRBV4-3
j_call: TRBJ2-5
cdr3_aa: CASSQDLTAPSYQTQYF
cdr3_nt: TGCGCCAGCAGCCAAGATCTGACAGCCCCATCCTACCAGACCCAGTACTTC

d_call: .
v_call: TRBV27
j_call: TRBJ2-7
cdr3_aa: CASSLGGYISYEQYF
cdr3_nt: TGTGCCAGCAGTTTGGGCGGGTATATTTCGTACGAGCAGTACTTC

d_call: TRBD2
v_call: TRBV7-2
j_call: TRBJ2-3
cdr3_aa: CASSPGIAGRGTDTQYF
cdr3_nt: TGTGCCAGCAGCCCCGGTATAGCGGGAAGGGGCACAGATACGCAGTATTTT

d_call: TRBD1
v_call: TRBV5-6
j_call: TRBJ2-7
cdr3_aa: CASSLGVQGMKYF
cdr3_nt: TGTGCCAGCAGCTTGGGGGTACAGGGGATGAAGTACTTC

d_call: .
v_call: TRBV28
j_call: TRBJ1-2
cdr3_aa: CASSLIFQVTYGYTF
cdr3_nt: TGTGCCAGCAGTTTAATTTTCCAGGTTACCTATGGCTACACCTTC

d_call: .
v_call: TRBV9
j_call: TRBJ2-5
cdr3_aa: CASSVGGGETQYF
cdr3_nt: TGTGCCAGCAGCGTAGGTGGGGGGGAGACCCAGTACTTC

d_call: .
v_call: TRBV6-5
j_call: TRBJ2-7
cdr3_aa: CASSHRQQAPYEQYF
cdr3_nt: TGTGCCAGCAGCCACCGGCAACAGGCCCCCTACGAGCAGTACTTC

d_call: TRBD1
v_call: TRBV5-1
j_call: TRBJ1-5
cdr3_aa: CASSLFGQEGQPQHF
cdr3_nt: TGCGCCAGCAGCCTATTTGGACAGGAAGGTCAGCCCCAGCATTTT

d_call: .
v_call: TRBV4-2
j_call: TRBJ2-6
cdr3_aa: CASSQQAGPGANVLTF
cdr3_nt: TGTGCCAGCAGCCAACAAGCGGGTCCTGGGGCCAACGTCCTGACTTTC

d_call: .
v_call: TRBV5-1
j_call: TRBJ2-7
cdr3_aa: CASSLGQTSSYEQYF
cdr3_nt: TGCGCCAGCAGCTTAGGACAGACGAGCTCCTACGAGCAGTACTTC

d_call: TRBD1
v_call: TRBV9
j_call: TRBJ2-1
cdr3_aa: CASSRGQIYNEQFF
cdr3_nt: TGTGCCAGCAGCCGGGGACAGATCTACAATGAGCAGTTCTTC

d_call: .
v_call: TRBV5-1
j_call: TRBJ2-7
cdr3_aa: CASSFGRRELYEQYF
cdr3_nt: TGCGCCAGCAGCTTTGGGCGCCGAGAGCTTTACGAGCAGTACTTC

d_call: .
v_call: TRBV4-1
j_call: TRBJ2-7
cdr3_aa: CASSQNERSYEQYF
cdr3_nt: TGCGCCAGCAGCCAAAATGAGCGTTCCTACGAGCAGTACTTC

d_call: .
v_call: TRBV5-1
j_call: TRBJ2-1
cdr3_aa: CASSELTYRNEQFF
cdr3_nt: TGCGCCAGCAGTGAACTCACCTACCGCAATGAGCAGTTCTTC

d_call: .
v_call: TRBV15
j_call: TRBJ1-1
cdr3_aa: CATSREGRANTEAFF
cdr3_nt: TGTGCCACCAGCAGAGAGGGCAGGGCAAACACTGAAGCTTTCTTT

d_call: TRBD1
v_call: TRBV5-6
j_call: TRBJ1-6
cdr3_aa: CASSYPGQGANSPLHF
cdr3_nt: TGTGCCAGCAGCTATCCGGGACAGGGGGCGAATTCACCCCTCCACTTT

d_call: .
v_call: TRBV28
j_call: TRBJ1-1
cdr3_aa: CASSLRGTEAFF
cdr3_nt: TGTGCCAGCAGTTTGCGAGGTACTGAAGCTTTCTTT

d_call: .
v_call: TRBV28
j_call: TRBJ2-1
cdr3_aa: CASRTPRRASNEQFF
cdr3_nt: TGTGCCAGCAGAACGCCTCGGCGGGCCTCGAATGAGCAGTTCTTC

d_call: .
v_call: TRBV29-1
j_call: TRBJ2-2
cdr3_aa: CSVGTLNTGELFF
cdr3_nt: TGCAGCGTTGGGACTTTAAACACCGGGGAGCTGTTTTTT

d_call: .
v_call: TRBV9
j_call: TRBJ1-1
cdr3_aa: CASSATTNTEAFF
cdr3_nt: TGTGCCAGCAGCGCGACAACGAACACTGAAGCTTTCTTT

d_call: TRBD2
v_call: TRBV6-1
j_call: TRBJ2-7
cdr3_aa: CASKPGLAGAYEQYF
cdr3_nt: TGTGCCAGCAAGCCGGGACTAGCGGGAGCCTACGAGCAGTACTTC

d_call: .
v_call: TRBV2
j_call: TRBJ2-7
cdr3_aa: CASSEWGPDEQYF
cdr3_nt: TGTGCCAGCAGTGAATGGGGGCCGGACGAGCAGTACTTC

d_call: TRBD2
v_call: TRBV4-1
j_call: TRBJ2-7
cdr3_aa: CASSQVASGGYEQYF
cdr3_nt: TGCGCCAGCAGCCAAGTGGCTAGCGGGGGCTACGAGCAGTACTTC

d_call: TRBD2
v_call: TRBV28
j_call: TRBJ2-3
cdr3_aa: CASSSPRERGYTDTQYF
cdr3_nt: TGTGCCAGCAGTTCCCCCCGGGAGCGGGGTTACACAGATACGCAGTATTTT

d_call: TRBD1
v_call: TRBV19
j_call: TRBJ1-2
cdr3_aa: CASSIVQGADYGYTF
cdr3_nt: TGTGCCAGTAGTATAGTACAGGGGGCGGACTATGGCTACACCTTC

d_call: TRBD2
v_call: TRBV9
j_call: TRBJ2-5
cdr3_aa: CASSALAGGEETQYF
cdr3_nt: TGTGCCAGCAGCGCCCTAGCGGGGGGGGAAGAGACCCAGTACTTC

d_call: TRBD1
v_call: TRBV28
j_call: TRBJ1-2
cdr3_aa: CASTPGRTGSYGYTF
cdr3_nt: TGTGCCAGCACCCCCGGTAGGACAGGCAGCTATGGCTACACCTTC

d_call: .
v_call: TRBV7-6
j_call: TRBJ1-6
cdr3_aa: CASSSARGLGNSPLHF
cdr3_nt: TGTGCCAGCAGCTCCGCGCGGGGACTCGGGAATTCACCCCTCCACTTT

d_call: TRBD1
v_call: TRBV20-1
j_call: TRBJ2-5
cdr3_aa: CSSQGKAQYF
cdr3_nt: TGCAGTTCACAGGGGAAGGCCCAGTACTTC

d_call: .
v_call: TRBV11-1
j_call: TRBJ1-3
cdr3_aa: CASSLSRQSSGNTIYF
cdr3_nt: TGTGCCAGCAGCTTATCGCGACAGAGCTCTGGAAACACCATATATTTT

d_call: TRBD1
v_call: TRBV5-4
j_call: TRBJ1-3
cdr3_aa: CASSGGQGSGNTIYF
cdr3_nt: TGTGCCAGCAGCGGGGGACAGGGATCTGGAAACACCATATATTTT

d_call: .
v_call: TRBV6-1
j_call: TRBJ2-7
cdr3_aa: CASSELSTGYEQYF
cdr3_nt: TGTGCCAGCAGTGAACTTAGTACAGGGTACGAGCAGTACTTC

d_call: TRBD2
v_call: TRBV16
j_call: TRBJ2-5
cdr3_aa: CASSQGLAGGETQYF
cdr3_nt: TGTGCCAGCAGCCAAGGTCTTGCGGGAGGAGAGACCCAGTACTTC

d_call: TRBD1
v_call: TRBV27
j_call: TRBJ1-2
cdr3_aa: CASSLMDRGRPFGYTF
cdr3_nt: TGTGCCAGCAGTCTTATGGACAGGGGGCGCCCCTTTGGCTACACCTTC

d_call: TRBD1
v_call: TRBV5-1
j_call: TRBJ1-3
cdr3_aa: CASSLKPETGANTIYF
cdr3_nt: TGCGCCAGCAGCCTTAAACCCGAGACAGGGGCGAACACCATATATTTT

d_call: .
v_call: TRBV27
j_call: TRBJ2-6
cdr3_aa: CASSLRRAGANVLTF
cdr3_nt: TGTGCCAGCAGTTTAAGGAGGGCTGGGGCCAACGTCCTGACTTTC

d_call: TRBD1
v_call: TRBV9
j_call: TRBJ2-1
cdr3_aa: CASSQTGGYNEQFF
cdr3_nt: TGTGCCAGCAGCCAAACAGGGGGCTACAATGAGCAGTTCTTC

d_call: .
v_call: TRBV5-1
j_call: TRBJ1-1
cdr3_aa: CASSLIAGNTEAFF
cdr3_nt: TGCGCCAGCAGCTTGATTGCGGGGAACACTGAAGCTTTCTTT

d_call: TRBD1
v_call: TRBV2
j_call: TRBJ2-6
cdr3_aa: CASSADRVSSGANVLTF
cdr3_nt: TGTGCCAGCAGTGCGGACAGGGTTAGCTCTGGGGCCAACGTCCTGACTTTC

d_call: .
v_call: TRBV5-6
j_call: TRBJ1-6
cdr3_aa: CASSYDRTDSPLHF
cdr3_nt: TGTGCCAGCAGCTATGACAGGACCGATTCACCCCTCCACTTT

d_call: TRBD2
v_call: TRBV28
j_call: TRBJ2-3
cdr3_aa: CASSLPILAGGTYF
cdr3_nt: TGTGCCAGCAGTTTGCCCATACTAGCGGGGGGAACGTATTTT

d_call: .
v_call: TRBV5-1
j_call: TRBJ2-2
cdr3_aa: CASSMGTGANTGELFF
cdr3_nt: TGCGCCAGCAGCATGGGGACTGGAGCGAACACCGGGGAGCTGTTTTTT

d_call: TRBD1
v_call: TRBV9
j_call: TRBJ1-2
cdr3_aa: CASNVQGTSRYTF
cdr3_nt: TGTGCCAGCAACGTACAGGGGACATCACGCTACACCTTC

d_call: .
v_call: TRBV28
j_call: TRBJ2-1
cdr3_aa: CASSLAAGIYNEQFF
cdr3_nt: TGTGCCAGCAGTTTGGCCGCGGGAATTTACAATGAGCAGTTCTTC

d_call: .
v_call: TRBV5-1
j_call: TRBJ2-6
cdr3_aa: CASSLGGTNPSGANVLTF
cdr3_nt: TGCGCCAGCAGCTTGGGAGGGACAAACCCCTCTGGGGCCAACGTCCTGACTTTC

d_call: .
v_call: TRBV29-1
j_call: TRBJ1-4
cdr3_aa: CSGRAREKLFF
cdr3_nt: TGCAGCGGGAGGGCACGTGAAAAACTGTTTTTT

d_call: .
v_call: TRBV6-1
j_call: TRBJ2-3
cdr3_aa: CASSERLAEGGTDTQYF
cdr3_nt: TGTGCCAGCAGTGAACGGCTAGCGGAGGGGGGGACAGATACGCAGTATTTT